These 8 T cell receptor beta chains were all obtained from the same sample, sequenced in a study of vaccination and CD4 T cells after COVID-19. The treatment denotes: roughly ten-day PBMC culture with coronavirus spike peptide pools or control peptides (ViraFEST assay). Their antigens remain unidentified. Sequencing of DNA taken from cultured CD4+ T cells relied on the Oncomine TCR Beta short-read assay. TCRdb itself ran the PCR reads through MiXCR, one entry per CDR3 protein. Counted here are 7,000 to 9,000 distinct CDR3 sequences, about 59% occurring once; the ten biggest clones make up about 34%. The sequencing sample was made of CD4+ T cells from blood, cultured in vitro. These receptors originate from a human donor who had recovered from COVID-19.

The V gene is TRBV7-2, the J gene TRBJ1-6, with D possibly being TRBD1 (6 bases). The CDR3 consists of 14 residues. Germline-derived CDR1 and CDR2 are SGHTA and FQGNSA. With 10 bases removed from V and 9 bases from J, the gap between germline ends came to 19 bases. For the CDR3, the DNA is TGTGCCACCCGCGCTGGGGGGCCAGGTTCACCCCTCCACTTT. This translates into CATRAGGPGSPLHF.

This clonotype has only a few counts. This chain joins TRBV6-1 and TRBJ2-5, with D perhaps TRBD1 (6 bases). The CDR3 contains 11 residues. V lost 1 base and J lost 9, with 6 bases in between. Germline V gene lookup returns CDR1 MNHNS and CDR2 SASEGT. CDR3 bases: TGTGCCAGCAGTGAAGAGGGGGCCCAGTACTTC. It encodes CASSEEGAQYF.

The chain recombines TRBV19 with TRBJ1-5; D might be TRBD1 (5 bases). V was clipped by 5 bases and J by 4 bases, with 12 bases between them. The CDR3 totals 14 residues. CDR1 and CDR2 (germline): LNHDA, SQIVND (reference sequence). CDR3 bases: TGTGCCAGTAGTGGGGACTTTTCGAATCAGCCCCAGCATTTT. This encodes CASSGDFSNQPQHF.

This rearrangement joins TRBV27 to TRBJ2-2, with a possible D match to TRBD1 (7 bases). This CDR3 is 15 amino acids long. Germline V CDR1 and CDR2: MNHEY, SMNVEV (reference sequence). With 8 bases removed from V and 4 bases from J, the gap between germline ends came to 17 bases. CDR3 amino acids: CASSPGDRFTGELFF. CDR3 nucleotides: TGTGCCAGCTCCCCGGGGGACAGATTCACCGGGGAGCTGTTTTTT.

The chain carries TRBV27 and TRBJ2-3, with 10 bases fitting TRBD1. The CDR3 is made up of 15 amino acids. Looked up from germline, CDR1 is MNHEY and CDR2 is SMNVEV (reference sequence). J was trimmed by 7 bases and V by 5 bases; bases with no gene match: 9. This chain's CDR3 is CASSPSGTGANTQYF. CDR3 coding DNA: TGTGCCAGCAGTCCCTCCGGGACAGGGGCGAATACGCAGTATTTT.

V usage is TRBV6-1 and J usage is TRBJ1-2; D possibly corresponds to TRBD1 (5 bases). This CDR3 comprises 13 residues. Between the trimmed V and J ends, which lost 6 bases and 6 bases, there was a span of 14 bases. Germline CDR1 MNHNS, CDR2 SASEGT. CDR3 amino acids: CASRSGRAHGYTF. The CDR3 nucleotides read TGTGCCAGCAGATCGGGCAGGGCACATGGCTACACCTTC.

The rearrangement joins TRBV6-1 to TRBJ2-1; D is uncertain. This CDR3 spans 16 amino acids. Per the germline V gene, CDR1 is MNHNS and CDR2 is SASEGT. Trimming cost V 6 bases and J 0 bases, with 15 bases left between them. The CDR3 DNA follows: TGTGCCAGCAGGGGGTCGGCGGCGAGCTCCTACAATGAGCAGTTCTTC. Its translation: CASRGSAASSYNEQFF.

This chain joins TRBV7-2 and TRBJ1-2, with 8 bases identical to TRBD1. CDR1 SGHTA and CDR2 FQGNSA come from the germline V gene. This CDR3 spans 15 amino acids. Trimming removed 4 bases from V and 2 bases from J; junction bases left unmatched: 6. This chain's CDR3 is CASSSRTGPNYGYTF. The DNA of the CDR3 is TGTGCCAGCAGCTCCCGGACAGGGCCGAACTATGGCTACACCTTC.